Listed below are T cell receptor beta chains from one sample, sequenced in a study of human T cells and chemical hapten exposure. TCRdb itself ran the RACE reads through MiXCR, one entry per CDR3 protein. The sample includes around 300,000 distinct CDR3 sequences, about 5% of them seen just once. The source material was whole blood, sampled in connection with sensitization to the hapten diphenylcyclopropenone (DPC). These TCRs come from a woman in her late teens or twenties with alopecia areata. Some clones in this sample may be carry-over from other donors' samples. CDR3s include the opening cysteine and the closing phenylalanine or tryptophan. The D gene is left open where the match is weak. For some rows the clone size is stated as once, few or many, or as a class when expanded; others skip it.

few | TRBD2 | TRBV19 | CASSIRAGAYEQYF
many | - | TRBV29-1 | CSVAPGARTDTQYF
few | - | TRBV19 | CASSSTDSGYTF
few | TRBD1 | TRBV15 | CATSRGGQGNTEAFF
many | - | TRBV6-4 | CASSPTRYTDTQYF
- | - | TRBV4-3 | CASSQGQGTGELFF
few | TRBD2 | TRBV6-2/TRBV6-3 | CASAAPVRGWSYEQYF
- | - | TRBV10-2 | CASKPPKGGTDTQYF
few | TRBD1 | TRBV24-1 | CATSDSGQNEQFF
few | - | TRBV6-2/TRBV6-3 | CASTGSGNQPQHF
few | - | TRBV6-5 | CASSYSPSGELFF
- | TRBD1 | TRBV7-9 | CASSLTGVETQYF
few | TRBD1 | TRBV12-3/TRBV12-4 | CASSSNRGGSEAFF
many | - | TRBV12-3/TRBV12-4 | CASSQIPRTTVNTEAFF
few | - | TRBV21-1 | CASSKGGQGGRNTEAFF
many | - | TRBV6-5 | CASSYSLTRGGNYGYTF
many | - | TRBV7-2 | CASSLVGRTGELFF
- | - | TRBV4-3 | CASSQDEDRLQYNEQFF
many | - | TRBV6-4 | CASSEGPSGNTIYF
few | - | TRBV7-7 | CASSLARGPYNEQFF
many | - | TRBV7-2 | CASSLSSQGSGQPQHF
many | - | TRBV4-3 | CASSQYISSNQPQHF
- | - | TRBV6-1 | CASSERAGVNGRQPQHF
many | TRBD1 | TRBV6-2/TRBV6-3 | CASSYSLDRGYSNQPQHF